This T cell receptor (beta chain) is from a study of T cell repertoires in cytomegalovirus infection. Overall study results and limits: The response measured ex vivo was dominated by TCR beta clonotypes (HLA-C-restricted and CMV-specific).

This clonotype has a handful of counts. What it binds is unknown. TCRdb re-analysed the reads in MiXCR, keeping a single row per CDR3 protein. The profile shows 350,000 to 450,000 distinct CDR3 sequences, over 15% of them singletons. The CDR3 runs 17 residues. V lost 3 bases and J lost 2; bases outside the gene matches: 10. CDR1 and CDR2 (germline): SGHAT, FQDESV (reference sequence). Specimen: PBMCs. The sequence was collected from a human donor in good health (CMV status not recorded). Some clones in this sample may be carry-over from other donors' samples. The rearrangement links TRBV11-1 to TRBJ2-1; 7 bases agree with TRBD2. This CDR3 reads CASSFASWGGTYNEQFF. DNA of the CDR3: TGTGCCAGCAGCTTCGCCTCCTGGGGGGGAACCTACAATGAGCAGTTCTTC.